The TCR beta chain under discussion was sequenced for a study of shared clonotypes between healthy human individuals. Broader study findings: Relative to their counterparts shared across all four donors, non-shared clonotypes exhibited diminished generation probabilities.

Donors were healthy HIV-negative adults without recent acute infections or vaccinations. On this clone: Antigen unknown.

Germline-derived CDR1 and CDR2 are LGHNA and YSLEER. Between the trimmed V and J ends, which lost 0 bases and 4 bases, there was a span of 9 bases. The CDR3 spans 14 residues. Using immunoSEQ multiplex PCR, the repertoire was profiled, and TCRdb retains in-frame clones only, with some absent. The sample records 2 million to 2.5 million clones, more than 85% being singletons. The chain carries TRBV4-3 and TRBJ1-2, with no clear D. This sequence originates from a man aged 18 to 29 in good health. Some clones in this sample may be carry-over from other donors' samples. Sequenced: naive CD4+ T cells from PBMCs. Subset indicated: CD45RA+ positively selected. The CDR3 is CASSQEARSYGYTF. The CDR3 DNA follows: TGCGCCAGCAGCCAAGAGGCACGGAGCTATGGCTACACCTTC.